The sample holds one count of the clone carrying this T cell receptor beta chain. These data come from a study of cytomegalovirus exposure and HLA in healthy donors. The CDR3 totals 13 residues. Deletions cut 7 bases from V and 0 bases from J, with 9 bases between. Germline V gene lookup returns CDR1 LNHDA and CDR2 SQIVND (reference sequence). PCR amplification relied on 60 Vbeta primers (plus 13 Jbeta primers). Assay used: immunoSEQ multiplex PCR; TCRdb lists only in-frame clones, some missing. This sample has approximately 210,000 clones; roughly 77% occur once, and the top ten carry roughly 0.4%. All donors participated as healthy donors of bone marrow. Donors counted as nominally healthy when sampled, yet unrecorded immune exposures were likely.

The TCR comes from a male donor in good health and CMV-seropositive. The chain recombines TRBV19 with TRBJ1-1; D gene unclear. Specimen: PBMCs. The CDR3, as DNA: TGTGCCAGTAACTACGGCCTGAACACTGAAGCTTTCTTT. This translates into CASNYGLNTEAFF.